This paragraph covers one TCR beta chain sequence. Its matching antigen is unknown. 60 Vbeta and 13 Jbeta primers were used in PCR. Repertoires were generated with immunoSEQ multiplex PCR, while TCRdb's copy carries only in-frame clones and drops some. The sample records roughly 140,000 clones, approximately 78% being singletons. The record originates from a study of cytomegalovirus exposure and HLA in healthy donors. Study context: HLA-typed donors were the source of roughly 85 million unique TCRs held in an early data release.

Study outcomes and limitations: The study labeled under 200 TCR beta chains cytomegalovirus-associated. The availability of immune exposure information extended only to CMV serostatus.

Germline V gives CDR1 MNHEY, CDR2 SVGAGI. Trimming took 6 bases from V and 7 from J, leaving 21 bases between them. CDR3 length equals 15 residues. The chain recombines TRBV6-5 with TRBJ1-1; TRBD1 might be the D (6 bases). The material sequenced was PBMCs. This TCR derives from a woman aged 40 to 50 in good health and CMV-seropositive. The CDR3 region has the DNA TGTGCCAGCAGCCTACTGGGGACCGGACAGAGTGAAGCTTTCTTT. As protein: CASSLLGTGQSEAFF.